One sample yielded the 19 T cell receptor beta chains listed below, sequenced in a study of regulatory T cells in long-lasting Graves disease. Time point reported: newly diagnosed GD, antithyroid drugs for less than 3 months. PBMC-derived RNA was used for the TCR library. HTBI primers from iRepertoire and Arm-PCR of CDR3 regions yielded the TCR beta libraries. TCRdb reanalysed the multiplex PCR reads using MiXCR and keeps one entry per CDR3 protein. The data hold about 220,000 distinct CDR3 sequences, with roughly 18% observed a single time. These same data were also listed under a study on T cells in Graves' hyperthyroidism and ophthalmopathy.

This sample comprised peripheral blood mononuclear cells (PBMCs), obtained at new diagnosis, from a patient treated with antithyroid drugs. The source of these receptors is a woman in her 30s with Graves disease.

The chain couples TRBV15 to TRBJ1-1; no reliable D call. The CDR3 is 16 residues long. The V and J ends lost 2 bases and 1 base respectively, with 14 bases between them. Per the germline V gene, CDR1 is LNHNV and CDR2 is YYDKDF (reference sequence). The CDR3 is CATSRSHDKGNTEAFF. In nucleotides, the CDR3 is TGTGCCACCAGCAGATCACACGACAAAGGGAACACTGAAGCTTTCTTT. The full variable domain, completed using reference TRBV15 and TRBJ1-1, is DAMVIQNPRYQVTQFGKPVTLSCSQTLNHNVMYWYQQKSSQAPKLLFHYYDKDFNNEADTPDNFQSRRPNTSFCFLDIRSPGLGDTAMYLCATSRSHDKGNTEAFFGQGTRLTVV.

This clonotype was picked up many times. The chain is built from TRBV20-1 and TRBJ1-3; D ambiguous. Trimming pared 2 bases from V and 1 base from J, leaving 12 bases between. The CDR3 extends over 15 amino acids. The germline gives CDR1 DFQATT, CDR2 SNEGSKA (reference sequence). The CDR3 coding sequence is TGCAGTGCTAGACGCCAAACGGGGTCTGGAAACACCATATATTTT. Its translation is CSARRQTGSGNTIYF.

The gene calls are TRBV5-1 and TRBJ2-7, with D perhaps being TRBD1 or TRBD2 (6 bases each). CDR3 size: 15 residues. Germline CDR1 and CDR2: SGHRS and YFSETQ. The germline V and J ends were trimmed by 0 bases and 3 bases, with 13 bases remaining between them. CDR3 DNA sequence: TGCGCCAGCAGCTTGGAAGGGGGACTTTTCTACGAGCAGTACTTC. This codes for CASSLEGGLFYEQYF.

This clonotype came up a few times. This clone may be a read error of a much larger clone one base away. The CDR3 reads CASSLQGASNQPRHF. In nucleotides, the CDR3 is TGTGCCAGCAGCCTACAGGGGGCGAGCAATCAGCCCCGGCATTTT. The rearrangement joins TRBV12-3 or TRBV12-4 to TRBJ1-5; 9 bases fit TRBD1. The CDR3 sequence is 15 residues long.

This clonotype appeared many times. The V and J genes are TRBV6-2 or TRBV6-3 and TRBJ2-5; TRBD2 aligns across 7 bases. Trimming cost V 6 bases and J 4 bases; bases outside gene matches: 5. The CDR3 contains 13 residues. The germline CDR1 and CDR2 sequences are MNHEY and SVGEGT. The DNA of the CDR3 is TGTGCCAGCAGGACCATAGCGGGAGAGACCCAGTACTTC. The encoded protein is CASRTIAGETQYF.

Ten or more counts support this clonotype. The chain carries TRBV12-3 or TRBV12-4 and TRBJ2-1; 10 bases are a match to TRBD2. The CDR3 spans 16 residues. Germline trimming cut 5 bases from V and 8 bases from J; bases unmatched to any gene: 12. CDR3: CASSLVDGTSVDEQFF. The CDR3 bases are TGTGCCAGCAGTCTAGTCGACGGGACTAGCGTCGATGAGCAGTTCTTC.

There are many counts of this clonotype. The gene calls are TRBV15 and TRBJ2-1; TRBD2 matches at 8 bases. The CDR3 has 16 amino acids. With 2 bases clipped from V and 7 bases from J, the junction kept 10 bases outside the gene matches. CDR1 and CDR2 from the germline V gene are LNHNV and YYDKDF (reference sequence). DNA of the CDR3: TGTGCCACCAGCAGATCCCCGGGACTAGGAGATAATGAGCAGTTCTTC. This gives the protein CATSRSPGLGDNEQFF.

The table lists this clonotype with many counts. The V and J genes are TRBV19 and TRBJ2-2, with D perhaps assigned TRBD1 or TRBD2 (6 bases each). The CDR3 is 16 amino acids. CDR1 and CDR2 from the germline V gene are LNHDA and SQIVND (reference sequence). V lost 6 bases, J lost 5 bases, and 19 bases lay in between. The CDR3 nucleotides read TGTGCCAGTAGAAATACAGGGACTCAAGGTACCGGGGAGCTGTTTTTT. This sequence encodes CASRNTGTQGTGELFF.

This clonotype was seen a handful of times. The V and J genes are TRBV4-1 and TRBJ1-5; D is possibly TRBD1 (6 bases). Germline V gene data show CDR1 as MGHRA and CDR2 as YSYEKL. The CDR3 covers 15 residues. The V end lost 0 bases, the J end lost 2 bases, and 8 bases lay between the germline ends. The CDR3 DNA follows: TGCGCCAGCAGCCAAGAGGGGGCTCGCAATCAGCCCCAGCATTTT. Encoded protein: CASSQEGARNQPQHF.

This chain uses TRBV5-1 with TRBJ2-5; tentatively, D is TRBD2 (7 bases). Trimming pared 4 bases from V and 2 bases from J, leaving 18 bases between. CDR3 length equals 16 residues. CDR1 is SGHRS and CDR2 is YFSETQ in the germline V gene. CDR3 protein: CASSRGANGTQETQYF. CDR3 coding DNA: TGCGCCAGCAGCCGGGGGGCTAACGGGACTCAAGAGACCCAGTACTTC.

The chain joins TRBV5-8 to TRBJ1-4; D uncertain. Between the trimmed V and J ends, which lost 6 bases and 3 bases, there was a span of 15 bases. The CDR3 length is 15 residues. The germline V gene has CDR1 SGHTS and CDR2 YDEGEE. The CDR3 DNA reads TGTGCCAGCACCCCGCAGGACTCGTCTAATGAAAAACTGTTTTTT. Its translation is CASTPQDSSNEKLFF.

This clonotype was seen a handful of times. The rearrangement uses TRBV11-3 and TRBJ2-2, with 8 bases that match TRBD2. Looked up from germline, CDR1 is SGHNT and CDR2 is YENEEA. CDR3 length: 16 residues. V dropped 4 bases and J dropped 2; count of bases not matched to a gene: 6. The CDR3 DNA reads as TGTGCCAGCAGCTCGGCCGGGACTAGAAACACCGGGGAGCTGTTTTTT. Its protein product is CASSSAGTRNTGELFF.

Concerning this clonotype: This may come from a read error, since a much larger clone is one base off. The CDR3 nucleotides are TGTGCCAGCAGCCAAGGATTCATTCACGAGCAGTACTTC. It specifies CASSQGFIHEQYF. This chain joins TRBV3-1 and TRBJ2-7; D unclear. Trimming left V 1 base short and J 5 bases short, with 9 bases between. This CDR3 is 13 amino acids long. Germline values: CDR1 LGHDT, CDR2 YNNKEL (reference sequence).

This clonotype occurred a few times. The rearrangement uses TRBV25-1 and TRBJ1-2; TRBD1 might be the D (5 bases). The CDR3 has 14 residues. CDR1 is MGHDK and CDR2 is SYGVNS in the germline V gene. Trimming took off 4 bases at V and 1 base at J, with 10 bases between the two ends. CDR3 bases: TGTGCCAGCAGTGCTCCCAGGGATAACTATGGCTACACCTTC. This encodes CASSAPRDNYGYTF.

The rearrangement uses TRBV6-2 or TRBV6-3 and TRBJ2-2; D is ambiguous. CDR1 and CDR2 from the germline V gene are MNHEY and SVGEGT. Trimming cost V 5 bases and J 3 bases, with 7 bases left between them. This CDR3 spans 13 amino acids. CDR3 sequence: CASSRTDTGELFF. The CDR3 DNA reads TGTGCCAGCAGTAGGACGGACACCGGGGAGCTGTTTTTT.

This clonotype was seen at least ten times. The V call is TRBV24-1, the J call TRBJ2-1, with 11 bases that match TRBD2. Germline V gives CDR1 KGHDR, CDR2 SFDVKD. V lost 1 base, J lost 4 bases, and 2 bases stayed unmatched. The CDR3 has 16 residues. CDR3 nucleotides: TGTGCCACCAGTGATTTCGGGACTAGCGGTTACAATGAGCAGTTCTTC. Protein sequence: CATSDFGTSGYNEQFF.

This clonotype was found a few times. V gene TRBV6-2 or TRBV6-3 combines with J gene TRBJ2-7; D is unresolved. The germline V gene encodes CDR1 MNHEY and CDR2 SVGEGT. Trimming took 6 bases from V and 4 from J, leaving 10 bases between them. The CDR3 totals 12 residues. As DNA, the CDR3 is TGTGCCAGCAGCCCTGCGAGGTACGAGCAGTACTTC. It translates to CASSPARYEQYF.

This clonotype was recorded at least ten times. The chain uses TRBV27 and TRBJ2-7; D gene ambiguous. CDR1 and CDR2 (germline): MNHEY, SMNVEV (reference sequence). This CDR3 has 13 amino acids. V lost 1 base to trimming and J lost 5 bases, with 9 bases between them. The CDR3 region has the DNA TGTGCCAGCAGTTTATTCCCTCTGGACGAGCAGTACTTC. Encoded protein: CASSLFPLDEQYF.

This clonotype was seen at least ten times. This chain connects TRBV28 to TRBJ1-5, with D uncertain. The V gene's germline CDR1 is MDHEN and CDR2 SYDVKM. CDR3 length equals 12 residues. Trimming left V 5 bases short and J 4 bases short, with 6 bases between. The CDR3 sequence is CASSIRNQPQHF. CDR3 bases: TGTGCCAGCAGTATCCGGAATCAGCCCCAGCATTTT.